This T cell receptor beta chain was sequenced for a study of blood T cell repertoires in COVID-19 (dated by TCRdb to 2018 to 2021). At the level of the whole study: Samples covering the acute and convalescent phases of COVID-19 were provided by collaborators in the United States, Italy and Spain. The dataset comprised deeply sampled blood TCRbeta repertoires from subjects exposed to, actively infected with, or recovered from COVID-19. The material from the prospective study consisted of cDNA or gDNA derived from T cells, B-cell-depleted T cells, or PBMCs. Samples were obtained from the ongoing ImmuneRACE study (first 160 participants) and from over 1,000 subjects provided by 6 global collaborators. HLA class I and class II types, where available, came from metadata supplied by the sample provider rather than from assay-based typing. A freely available public database, intended as a resource for researchers studying the immune response to SARS-CoV-2, is where the repertoires were released. Sample metadata almost always included a de-identified subject ID, COVID-19 status, age in years and sex.

The collaborating institutions used their own protocols to collect whole blood in K2EDTA tubes. For TCRbeta analysis, collaborator samples were shipped as frozen whole blood, as isolated PBMCs, or as DNA extracted from either sample type. Concerning this clone: Its antigen is currently not known. No base quality information exists; no much larger clone differs at one position.

TCRbeta CDR3 regions were amplified from genomic DNA using the immunoSEQ Assay, a bias-controlled multiplex PCR. Regarding the original processing steps: Within the assay, amplification of reference gene primers was used to estimate how many nucleated cells each sample contained. To quantify the absolute abundance of each unique TCRbeta CDR3 rearrangement, sequence reads were collapsed and filtered. Productive Simpson clonality was computed per sample as the square root of Simpson's diversity index over productive rearrangements. In its TCRdb copy, this immuneACCESS table keeps in-frame sequences only and misses some clones. Where compared with another copy, unresolved V genes explain less than half of these, and the others have no known cause. That table supplies the V and J calls and clone size; D and trimming were determined from the DNA. The sample contains 250,000 to 300,000 clones, roughly 84% of them found a single time. The top ten clones comprise 4.2% of the sample.

Summary of the overall study and its limitations: The quantity of clinical and demographic metadata differed by source and by participant and was supplied without curation.

This sequence was found in a man aged 55 to 70 with acute or convalescent COVID-19. Sequencing was carried out using peripheral blood.

The bases read TGTGCCAGCAGCCTAAGACAGGGGGGGCCCTGGGAGCAGTACTTC. Translated, it gives CASSLRQGGPWEQYF. Recombination joined TRBV7-9 with TRBJ2-7, with 9 middle bases fitting TRBD1. CDR3 length: 15 amino acids, cysteine to phenylalanine. CDR3 DNA only is kept here, 45 bases in frame from base 1. V has 5 bases trimmed and J has 7 bases trimmed; junction bases matching no gene number 12. CDR1 and CDR2 were assigned from the germline V gene (reference sequence) as SEHNR and FQNEAQ.